The next 24 T cell receptor beta chains were all read from a single sample in a study of blood T cell repertoires in COVID-19. Method: immunoSEQ multiplex PCR; TCRdb's copy keeps in-frame clones and lacks some. Here the sample spans under 200,000 clones, roughly 70% being singletons. The material sequenced was peripheral blood. The origin of the receptors is a woman older than 75 with acute or convalescent COVID-19.

V usage is TRBV5-1 and J usage is TRBJ2-1, with TRBD2 identical over 10 bases. V shed 5 bases, J shed 4 bases, and the junction held 6 bases outside the gene matches. Per germline, CDR1 SGHRS and CDR2 YFSETQ. The length of the CDR3 is 15 residues. The CDR3 bases are TGCGCCAGCAGGCCCGGACTAGCGGTTTACAATGAGCAGTTCTTC. Amino acid sequence: CASRPGLAVYNEQFF.

The chain carries TRBV4-2 and TRBJ1-4; unclear D gene. Germline values: CDR1 LGHNA, CDR2 YNFKEQ. Trimming cost V 0 bases and J 4 bases, with 9 bases left between them. The CDR3 consists of 15 residues. CDR3 loop: CASSQDPGDNEKLFF. In nucleotides, the CDR3 is TGTGCCAGCAGCCAAGATCCCGGAGATAATGAAAAACTGTTTTTT.

The rearrangement joins TRBV3-1 (or the pseudogene TRBV3-2) to TRBJ2-6; possible D gene TRBD2, 6 bases. Germline CDR1 reads LGHDT; CDR2 reads YNNKEL (reference sequence). This CDR3 is built from 18 residues. V dropped 2 bases and J dropped 0 bases, with 14 bases sitting between them. Written as DNA, the CDR3 is TGTGCCAGCAGCCAACCGGGACTTGGAAGCTCTGGGGCCAACGTCCTGACTTTC. It yields the protein CASSQPGLGSSGANVLTF.

The V and J genes are TRBV6-2 or TRBV6-3 and TRBJ1-2; TRBD1 matches 7 bases. The CDR3 is 16 residues long. V was pared by 5 bases and J by 0 bases, with 9 bases of the junction left unmatched. Germline V gene sequence: CDR1 MNHEY, CDR2 SVGEGT. The CDR3 loop is CASSQGQAITNYGYTF. CDR3 DNA sequence: TGTGCCAGCAGTCAAGGACAGGCGATAACTAACTATGGCTACACCTTC.

V usage is TRBV7-2 and J usage is TRBJ2-7; 9 bases align to TRBD1. Trimming cost V 5 bases and J 6 bases; bases outside gene matches: 8. The CDR3 is made up of 14 amino acids. Germline CDR1 SGHTA, CDR2 FQGNSA. CDR3 sequence: CASSKTGTGSEQYF. In DNA, the CDR3 is TGTGCCAGCAGCAAAACCGGGACAGGGTCCGAGCAGTACTTC. The full variable domain, rest sourced from reference TRBV7-2 and TRBJ2-7, is GAGVSQSPSNKVTEKGKDVELRCDPISGHTALYWYRQSLGQGLEFLIYFQGNSAPDKSGLPSDRFSAERTGGSVSTLTIQRTQQEDSAVYLCASSKTGTGSEQYFGPGTRLTVT.

The chain is built from TRBV19 and TRBJ1-5; 7 nucleotides match TRBD1. The germline CDR1 and CDR2 sequences are LNHDA and SQIVND (reference sequence). The CDR3 is 13 residues long. Losses at the gene ends were 9 bases for V and 3 bases for J; bases not matched to a gene: 5. In nucleotides, the CDR3 is TGTGCCAGCCGGGACAGAGACAATCAGCCCCAGCATTTT. This sequence encodes CASRDRDNQPQHF. Supplemented by reference TRBV19 and TRBJ1-5, the full variable domain reads DGGITQSPKYLFRKEGQNVTLSCEQNLNHDAMYWYRQDPGQGLRLIYYSQIVNDFQKGDIAEGYSVSREKKESFPLTVTSAQKNPTAFYLCASRDRDNQPQHFGDGTRLSIL.

The chain links TRBV11-3 to TRBJ2-1; 8 bases are a match to TRBD1. Looked up from germline, CDR1 is SGHNT and CDR2 is YENEEA. The CDR3 extends over 15 amino acids. V trimming: 4 bases; J trimming: 5 bases; junction bases outside the gene matches: 7. DNA for the CDR3: TGTGCCAGCAGCTCCGGGACAGGAATAAACAATGAGCAGTTCTTC. Amino acids: CASSSGTGINNEQFF. Full variable domain (outside the CDR3, taken from reference TRBV11-3 and TRBJ2-1): EAGVVQSPRYKIIEKKQPVAFWCNPISGHNTLYWYLQNLGQGPELLIRYENEEAVDDSQLPKDRFSAERLKGVDSTLKIQPAELGDSAVYLCASSSGTGINNEQFFGPGTRLTVL.

The V and J genes are TRBV30 and TRBJ2-7; TRBD2 aligns across 9 bases. CDR3 size: 14 residues. Losses at the gene ends were 2 bases for V and 6 bases for J; bases not matched to a gene: 8. Germline loops: CDR1 GTSNPN, CDR2 SVGIG (reference sequence). CDR3 residues: CAWSTGTSLGEQYF. Here the CDR3 DNA reads TGTGCCTGGAGTACCGGGACTAGCCTGGGCGAGCAGTACTTC.

This clone was seen only a few times. This sequence joins TRBV7-9 and TRBJ1-1, with 9 bases matching TRBD1. The V gene end was trimmed by 5 bases and the J gene end by 8 bases; junction bases not matched to a gene: 3. The length of the CDR3 is 12 residues. Germline CDR1 SEHNR, CDR2 FQNEAQ (reference sequence). As DNA, the CDR3 is TGTGCCAGCAGCCCGGGACAGGGAGAAGCTTTCTTT. Translating it yields CASSPGQGEAFF.

The chain joins TRBV28 to TRBJ2-5; 15 nucleotides align to TRBD2. Germline trimming cut 5 bases from V and 4 bases from J; bases unmatched to any gene: 5. The germline CDR1 and CDR2 sequences are MDHEN and SYDVKM. The CDR3 sequence is 16 residues long. CDR3 in DNA: TGTGCCAGCAGTCGGACTAGCGGGAGGGGGAGAGAGACCCAGTACTTC. Encoded protein: CASSRTSGRGRETQYF. The whole variable domain, remainder taken from reference TRBV28 and TRBJ2-5, is DVKVTQSSRYLVKRTGEKVFLECVQDMDHENMFWYRQDPGLGLRLIYFSYDVKMKEKGDIPEGYSVSREKKERFSLILESASTNQTSMYLCASSRTSGRGRETQYFGPGTRLLVL.

J is TRBJ2-5 and V is TRBV5-1, with D perhaps matching TRBD1 (7 bases). V was cut by 0 bases and J by 7 bases, with 10 bases left in between. The CDR3 contains 13 residues. Germline CDR1 SGHRS, CDR2 YFSETQ. The CDR3 DNA reads TGCGCCAGCAGCTTGGCAGGGGGGTGGACCCAGTACTTC. Encoded protein: CASSLAGGWTQYF.

The V call is TRBV5-4, the J call TRBJ2-3; a possible D gene is TRBD2 (6 bases). This CDR3 region has 14 residues. The germline V gene has CDR1 SGHNT and CDR2 YYREEE (reference sequence). The V end lost 1 base, the J end lost 0 bases, and 6 bases lay between the germline ends. Here the CDR3 reads CASSLTSSTDTQYF. Here the CDR3 DNA reads TGTGCCAGCAGCTTGACTAGCAGCACAGATACGCAGTATTTT.

This clone was counted a few times. The rearrangement joins TRBV2 to TRBJ2-5; D unclear. This CDR3 region has 14 residues. Trimming removed 5 bases at V and 5 bases at J, with 15 bases between. From germline, CDR1 is SNHLY and CDR2 FYNNEI. CDR3 nucleotides: TGTGCCAGCAGTCGACAACAGAGTCTGGAGACCCAGTACTTC. This translates into CASSRQQSLETQYF.

The rearrangement uses TRBV10-3 and TRBJ2-1, with 10 bases matching TRBD2. V was clipped by 10 bases and J by 5 bases; unmatched bases: 8. The CDR3 is 14 amino acids. Germline V gives CDR1 ENHRY, CDR2 SYGVKD. The CDR3 protein is CATRYTSGDNEQFF. CDR3 in DNA: TGTGCCACCCGCTACACTAGCGGGGACAATGAGCAGTTCTTC.

The chain joins TRBV24-1 to TRBJ2-6, with D unresolved. The CDR3 consists of 14 residues. Germline values: CDR1 KGHDR, CDR2 SFDVKD. Trimming took 4 bases from V and 3 from J, leaving 6 bases between them. The DNA of the CDR3 is TGTGCCACCAGTGAATCAGTTGGGGCCAACGTCCTGACTTTC. It translates to CATSESVGANVLTF.

The chain employs TRBV11-3 and TRBJ2-1, with 8 bases identical to TRBD1. V was clipped by 3 bases and J by 6 bases; unmatched bases: 7. In germline, CDR1 is SGHNT, CDR2 YENEEA. The CDR3 extends over 15 amino acids. The CDR3 reads CASSFRRQGINEQFF. For the CDR3, the DNA is TGTGCCAGCAGCTTTCGGAGACAGGGGATCAATGAGCAGTTCTTC.

As for this clone: Other DNA sequences in this sample translate to the same CDR3. The chain recombines TRBV3-1 (or the pseudogene TRBV3-2) with TRBJ2-3; tentative D call: TRBD2 (6 bases). The CDR3 sequence is 15 residues long. Trimming removed 1 base from V and 1 base from J, with 9 bases in between. CDR1 and CDR2 (germline): LGHDT, YNNKEL (reference sequence). The CDR3 protein is CASSQGGGGTDTQYF. The CDR3 region has the DNA TGTGCCAGCAGCCAAGGGGGCGGGGGCACAGATACGCAGTATTTT.

This sequence joins TRBV10-3 and TRBJ2-7; TRBD1 agrees at 7 bases. From germline, CDR1 is ENHRY and CDR2 SYGVKD. This CDR3 has 14 residues. The V and J ends lost 6 bases and 7 bases, in that order; junction bases with no gene match: 12. Here the CDR3 reads CAISRQGLFREQYF. The CDR3 region has the DNA TGTGCCATCAGCCGACAGGGATTGTTTAGGGAGCAGTACTTC.

This clone was seen a few times. V is TRBV18 and J is TRBJ1-2; 11 positions match TRBD1. J lost 5 bases, V lost 3 bases, and 5 bases had no gene match. The germline V gene encodes CDR1 KGHSH and CDR2 LQKENI. This CDR3 has 15 residues. CDR3 in DNA: TGTGCCAGCTCACCTATGGGACAGGGGGATTATGGCTACACCTTC. It translates to CASSPMGQGDYGYTF.

V and J are TRBV5-5 and TRBJ1-4; D gene uncertain. This CDR3 is 11 amino acids long. In germline, CDR1 is SGHKS, CDR2 YYEKEE (reference sequence). Trimming stripped 3 bases from V and 8 bases from J, with 5 bases between. Here the CDR3 reads CASSSGEKLFF. In nucleotides, the CDR3 is TGTGCCAGCAGCTCCGGGGAAAAACTGTTTTTT.

The chain combines TRBV6-6 with TRBJ1-3; tentative D call: TRBD1 (5 bases). Germline values: CDR1 MNHNY, CDR2 SVGAGI (reference sequence). V lost 5 bases and J lost 3, with 20 bases in between. The CDR3 runs 17 residues. The CDR3 protein is CASSPGRSGVVGNTIYF. The DNA of the CDR3 is TGTGCCAGCAGTCCCGGCCGATCGGGGGTAGTTGGAAACACCATATATTTT.

This chain's CDR3 is CASSGGEHETQYF. The CDR3 DNA is TGCGCCAGCAGTGGTGGGGAGCACGAGACCCAGTACTTC. The chain links TRBV5-1 to TRBJ2-5; possible D gene TRBD2, 5 bases. The CDR3 has 13 amino acids. Trimming left V 5 bases short and J 5 bases short, with 13 bases between. Per germline, CDR1 SGHRS and CDR2 YFSETQ.

The V gene is TRBV28, the J gene TRBJ1-6, with D perhaps matching TRBD1 (6 bases). V lost 3 bases and J lost 8, with 17 bases in between. CDR1 and CDR2 from the germline V gene are MDHEN and SYDVKM. The CDR3 consists of 16 residues. Here the CDR3 reads CASSFLASAGDSPLHF. DNA for the CDR3: TGTGCCAGCAGTTTTCTTGCGTCGGCAGGGGATTCACCCCTCCACTTT.

J is TRBJ1-5 and V is TRBV7-9, with D hard to call. Trimming cost V 1 base and J 9 bases, with 10 bases left between them. The CDR3 length is 13 residues. Germline CDR1 is SEHNR and CDR2 is FQNEAQ (reference sequence). The CDR3, as DNA: TGTGCCAGCAGCTTAGAAGGGCGGGGGCCCCAGCATTTT. Translation: CASSLEGRGPQHF.